This TCR beta chain derives from a study of blood T cell repertoires in COVID-19. The repertoire was sequenced with immunoSEQ multiplex PCR; TCRdb's copy has only in-frame clones and lacks some. The sample contains 200,000 to 300,000 clones, 85% to 90% of which appear only once. The V gene's germline CDR1 is GTSNPN and CDR2 SVGIG (reference sequence). CDR3 length: 15 residues. V shed 2 bases, J shed 1 base, and the junction held 4 bases outside the gene matches. The clonotype was recovered from a woman in her thirties or forties with acute or convalescent COVID-19. Sequencing was carried out using peripheral blood. The rearrangement uses TRBV30 and TRBJ2-3; 9 bases agree with TRBD2. As DNA, the CDR3 is TGTGCCTGGAGTTCGACTAGCGGAGGCACAGATACGCAGTATTTT. It translates to CAWSSTSGGTDTQYF.